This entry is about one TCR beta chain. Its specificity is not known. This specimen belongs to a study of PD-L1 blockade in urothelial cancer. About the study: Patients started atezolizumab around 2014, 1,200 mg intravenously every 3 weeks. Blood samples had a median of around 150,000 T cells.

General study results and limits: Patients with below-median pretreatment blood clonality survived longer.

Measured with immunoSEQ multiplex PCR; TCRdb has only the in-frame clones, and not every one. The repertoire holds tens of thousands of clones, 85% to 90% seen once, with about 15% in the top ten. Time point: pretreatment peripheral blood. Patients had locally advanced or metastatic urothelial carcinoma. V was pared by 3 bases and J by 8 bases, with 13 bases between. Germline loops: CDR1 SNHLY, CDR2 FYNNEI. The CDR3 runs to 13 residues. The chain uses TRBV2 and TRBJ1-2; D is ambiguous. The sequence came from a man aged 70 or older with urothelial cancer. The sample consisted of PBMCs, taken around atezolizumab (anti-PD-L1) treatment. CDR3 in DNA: TGTGCCAGCAGTGAGGAAAACCGGGGAGGCTACACCTTC. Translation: CASSEENRGGYTF.